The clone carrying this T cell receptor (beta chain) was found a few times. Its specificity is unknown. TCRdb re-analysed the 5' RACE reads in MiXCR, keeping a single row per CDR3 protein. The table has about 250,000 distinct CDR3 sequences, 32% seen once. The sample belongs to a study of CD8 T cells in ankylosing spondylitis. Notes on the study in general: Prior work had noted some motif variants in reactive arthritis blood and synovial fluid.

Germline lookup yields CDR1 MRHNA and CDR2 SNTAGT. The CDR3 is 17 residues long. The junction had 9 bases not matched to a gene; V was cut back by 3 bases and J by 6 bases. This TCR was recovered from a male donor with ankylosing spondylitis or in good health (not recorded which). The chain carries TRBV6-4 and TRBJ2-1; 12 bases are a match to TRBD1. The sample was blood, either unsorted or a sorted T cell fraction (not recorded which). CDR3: CASSETPGQGAVNEQFF. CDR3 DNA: TGTGCCAGCAGTGAAACTCCGGGACAGGGGGCGGTCAATGAGCAGTTCTTC.